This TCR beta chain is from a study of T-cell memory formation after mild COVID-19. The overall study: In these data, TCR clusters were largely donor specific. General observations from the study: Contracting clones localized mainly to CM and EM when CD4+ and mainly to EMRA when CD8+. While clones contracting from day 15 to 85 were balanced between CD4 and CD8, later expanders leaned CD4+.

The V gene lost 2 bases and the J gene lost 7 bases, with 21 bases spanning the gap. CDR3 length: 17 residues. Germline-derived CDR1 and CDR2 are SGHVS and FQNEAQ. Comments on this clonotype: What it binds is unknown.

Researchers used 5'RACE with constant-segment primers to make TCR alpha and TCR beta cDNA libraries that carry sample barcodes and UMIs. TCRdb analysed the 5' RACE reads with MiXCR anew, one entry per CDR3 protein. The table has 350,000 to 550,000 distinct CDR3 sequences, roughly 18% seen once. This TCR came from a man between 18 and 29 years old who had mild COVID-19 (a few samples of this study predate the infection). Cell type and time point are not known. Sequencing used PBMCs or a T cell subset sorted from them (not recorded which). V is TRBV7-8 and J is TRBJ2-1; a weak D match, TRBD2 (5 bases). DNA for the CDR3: TGTGCCAGCAGCTTAAGTACCCGACTATTGTCGGATAATGAGCAGTTCTTC. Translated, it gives CASSLSTRLLSDNEQFF.